These 25 T cell receptor beta chains share one sample of origin, sequenced in a study of T cells expressing NK-cell markers (dated by TCRdb to the early 2020s). The library relied on 5' RACE. TCRdb records Illumina HiSeq 2000 as the sequencer. Once TCRdb had reprocessed the reads, it stored one entry per CDR3 protein sequence and supplied no DNA. The sample's own table lists around 470,000 distinct CDR3 sequences. 1.4% to 1.5% of the sample is in the top ten clones. Sample: blood T cells: a sorted CD56 or NKG2C T cell subset, CD4+ or CD8+ T cells, or bulk PBMC T cells (not recorded which). The receptors come from a woman between 50 and 59 years old in good health. Donor details come from another sample of the same person, matched by shared clones.

The J gene is TRBJ2-1, the V gene TRBV6-1. This CDR3 region has 12 residues. Germline V lookup: CDR1 MNHNS, CDR2 SASEGT. This CDR3 is CASSDRFSEQFF.

The genes are TRBV15 and TRBJ1-5; TCRdb gives TRBD1 as the D gene, but with no DNA this cannot be confirmed. CDR1 and CDR2 (germline): LNHNV, YYDKDF (reference sequence). The CDR3 contains 16 residues. CDR3: CATSRAEGGSNQPQHF.

This rearrangement joins TRBV15 to TRBJ2-2. The CDR3 spans 13 residues. Germline lookup yields CDR1 LNHNV and CDR2 YYDKDF (reference sequence). The CDR3 reads CATGQRNTGELFF.

The chain joins TRBV13 to TRBJ2-3. CDR1 is PRHDT, CDR2 FYEKMQ, per germline (reference sequence). This CDR3 spans 14 amino acids. CDR3 loop: CASSPDGVRDTQYF.

The chain recombines TRBV12-3 or TRBV12-4 with TRBJ1-2; the TRBD1 assignment by TCRdb is unverifiable without DNA. The CDR3 is made up of 16 amino acids. CDR3 protein: CASSPLDRGQDYGYTF.

The V and J genes are TRBV14 and TRBJ1-4. This CDR3 is built from 13 residues. Germline CDR1 and CDR2: SGHDN and FVKESK. The CDR3: CASSQEDEEKLFF. The full variable domain, completed using reference TRBV14 and TRBJ1-4, is EAGVTQFPSHSVIEKGQTVTLRCDPISGHDNLYWYRRVMGKEIKFLLHFVKESKQDESGMPNNRFLAERTGGTYSTLKVQPAELEDSGVYFCASSQEDEEKLFFGSGTQLSVL.

The chain couples TRBV20-1 to TRBJ2-3; TCRdb's D gene call, TRBD1, goes unchecked for lack of DNA. CDR1 DFQATT and CDR2 SNEGSKA come from the germline V gene (reference sequence). CDR3 size: 17 residues. This CDR3 is CSARGAGQGMVQDTQYF.

This chain links TRBV7-9 with TRBJ2-1; TCRdb lists TRBD2, though no DNA is available to test this call. CDR1 SEHNR and CDR2 FQNEAQ come from the germline V gene (reference sequence). The CDR3 totals 14 residues. CDR3 in amino acids: CASSSGEDTDEQFF.

This chain links TRBV6-5 with TRBJ1-5; TCRdb's D gene call, TRBD1, goes unchecked for lack of DNA. The CDR3 is 14 residues long. The V gene's germline CDR1 is MNHEY and CDR2 SVGAGI. CDR3 residues: CASRHRGGDQPQHF.

This chain uses TRBV6-5 with TRBJ2-3; the TRBD1 assignment by TCRdb is unverifiable without DNA. CDR3 length: 15 amino acids. Germline CDR1 is MNHEY and CDR2 is SVGAGI. CDR3 sequence reads: CASSYSGGIVNTQYF.

V and J are TRBV11-2 and TRBJ1-4; as DNA is missing, the TRBD1 call by TCRdb cannot be tested. The V gene's germline CDR1 is SGHAT and CDR2 FQNNGV. The CDR3 runs 15 residues. The CDR3 loop is CASSLDRTTNEKLFF.

The J gene is TRBJ2-3, the V gene TRBV2. This CDR3 comprises 12 residues. The V gene's germline CDR1 is SNHLY and CDR2 FYNNEI. The CDR3 region is CASRGDEDTQYF.

This chain links TRBV9 with TRBJ1-2; TCRdb indicates TRBD1, and absent DNA this call remains unverified. CDR3 length: 16 amino acids. Germline V gives CDR1 SGDLS, CDR2 YYNGEE. CDR3: CASSVRTSSGTGGYTF.

V and J are TRBV7-2 and TRBJ2-5; TCRdb names TRBD2, which stays unverified in the absence of DNA. The CDR3 is 16 residues long. The germline V gene has CDR1 SGHTA and CDR2 FQGNSA. The CDR3 sequence is CASSSQWGTAGETQYF. Variable domain in full (rest from reference TRBV7-2 and TRBJ2-5): GAGVSQSPSNKVTEKGKDVELRCDPISGHTALYWYRQSLGQGLEFLIYFQGNSAPDKSGLPSDRFSAERTGGSVSTLTIQRTQQEDSAVYLCASSSQWGTAGETQYFGPGTRLLVL.

V usage is TRBV29-1 and J usage is TRBJ2-4; TCRdb's D call, TRBD1, is unchecked because there is no DNA. The CDR3 spans 14 residues. Germline CDR1 and CDR2: SQVTM and ANQGSEA. This chain's CDR3 is CSVCCPEMINIQYF.

The CDR3: CSARFLGPTGELFF. V usage is TRBV20-1 and J usage is TRBJ2-2. The V gene's germline CDR1 is DFQATT and CDR2 SNEGSKA (reference sequence). The CDR3 sequence is 14 residues long.

J is TRBJ2-7 and V is TRBV5-1; the TCRdb D gene call, TRBD2, has no DNA to confirm it. Germline CDR1 and CDR2: SGHRS and YFSETQ. The CDR3 length is 14 residues. CDR3 sequence: CASSLGGRNYEQYF.

The rearrangement uses TRBV18 and TRBJ1-2; TCRdb's D call of TRBD1 is untestable without DNA. Looked up from germline, CDR1 is KGHSH and CDR2 is LQKENI. The length of the CDR3 is 12 residues. Here the CDR3 reads CASSPTTGSNTF.

This clonotype registers medium-sized by frequency. The V and J genes are TRBV25-1 and TRBJ2-1. This CDR3 comprises 12 residues. The germline gives CDR1 MGHDK, CDR2 SYGVNS. CDR3 region: CASSALNNEQFF. Full variable domain (missing parts from reference TRBV25-1 and TRBJ2-1): EADIYQTPRYLVIGTGKKITLECSQTMGHDKMYWYQQDPGMELHLIHYSYGVNSTEKGDLSSESTVSRIRTEHFPLTLESARPSHTSQYLCASSALNNEQFFGPGTRLTVL.

This chain connects TRBV20-1 to TRBJ2-1; TCRdb's D call, TRBD2, is unchecked because there is no DNA. In germline, CDR1 is DFQATT, CDR2 SNEGSKA (reference sequence). This CDR3 is built from 14 residues. CDR3 in amino acids: CSARDGSHVNEQFF.

CDR3 amino acids: CSARKGGNSPLHF. This chain connects TRBV20-1 to TRBJ1-6; TCRdb calls TRBD1, which cannot be checked without DNA. Germline CDR1 DFQATT, CDR2 SNEGSKA (reference sequence). The CDR3 loop spans 13 amino acids.

This sequence joins TRBV4-1 and TRBJ2-3; TCRdb names TRBD1, which stays unverified in the absence of DNA. CDR1 and CDR2 from the germline V gene are MGHRA and YSYEKL. This CDR3 is 16 amino acids long. The CDR3 loop is CASSQDPTGAKDTQYF.

The rearrangement links TRBV11-2 to TRBJ2-3; checking the TCRdb D call of TRBD2 is not possible without DNA. This CDR3 spans 13 amino acids. Germline V gene data show CDR1 as SGHAT and CDR2 as FQNNGV. The CDR3 loop is CASSPGLPDTQYF.

The chain uses TRBV29-1 and TRBJ1-5; TCRdb calls TRBD1, which cannot be checked without DNA. The CDR3 runs 16 residues. CDR1 is SQVTM, CDR2 ANQGSEA, per germline. CDR3: CSVAPGQGGSNQPQHF.

V usage is TRBV6-6 and J usage is TRBJ2-6; the D call of TRBD1 rests on TCRdb alone, since no DNA is present to check it. Germline assignment: CDR1 MNHNY and CDR2 SVGAGI (reference sequence). This CDR3 has 17 amino acids. Here the CDR3 reads CASSDDRGRAGANVLTF.